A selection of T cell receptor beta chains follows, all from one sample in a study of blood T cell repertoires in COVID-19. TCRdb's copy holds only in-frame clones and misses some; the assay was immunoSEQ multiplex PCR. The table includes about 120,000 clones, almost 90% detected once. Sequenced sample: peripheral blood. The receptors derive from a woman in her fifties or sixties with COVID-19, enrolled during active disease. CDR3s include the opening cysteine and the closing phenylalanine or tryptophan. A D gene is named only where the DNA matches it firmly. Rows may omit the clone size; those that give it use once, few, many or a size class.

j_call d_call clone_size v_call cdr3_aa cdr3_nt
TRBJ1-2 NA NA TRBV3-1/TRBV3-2 CASSQIMGAGYGYTF TGTGCCAGCAGCCAAATTATGGGGGCTGGCTATGGCTACACCTTC
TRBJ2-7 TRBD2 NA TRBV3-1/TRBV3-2 CASSPHVGAGGSYEQYF TGTGCCAGCAGCCCCCACGTAGGGGCGGGGGGCTCCTACGAGCAGTACTTC
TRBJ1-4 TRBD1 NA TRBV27 CASRRGQWATNEKLFF TGTGCCAGCAGGAGGGGACAGTGGGCAACTAATGAAAAACTGTTTTTT
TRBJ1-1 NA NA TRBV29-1 CSVEVGGRNTEAFF TGCAGCGTTGAAGTGGGGGGGCGTAACACTGAAGCTTTCTTT
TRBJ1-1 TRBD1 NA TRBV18 CASSPQGQGAEAFF TGTGCCAGCTCACCACAGGGACAGGGGGCTGAAGCTTTCTTT
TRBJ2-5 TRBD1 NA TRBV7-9 CASSPGQGVETQYF TGTGCCAGCAGCCCCGGACAGGGCGTAGAGACCCAGTACTTC
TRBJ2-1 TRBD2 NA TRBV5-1 CASSGGVSSYNEQFF TGCGCCAGCAGCGGGGGGGTTAGCTCCTACAATGAGCAGTTCTTC
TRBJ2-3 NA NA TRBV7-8 CASSPGLHTDTQYF TGTGCCAGCAGCCCCGGACTGCACACAGATACGCAGTATTTT
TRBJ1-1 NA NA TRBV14 CASSQDPGENTEAFF TGTGCCAGCAGCCAGGACCCAGGGGAGAACACTGAAGCTTTCTTT
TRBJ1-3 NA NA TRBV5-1 CASSPGHLLGNTIYF TGCGCCAGCAGCCCGGGACACCTTCTAGGGAACACCATATATTTT
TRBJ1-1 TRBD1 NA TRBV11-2 CASSLQGRVNTEAFF TGTGCCAGCAGCCTACAGGGGCGTGTGAACACTGAAGCTTTCTTT
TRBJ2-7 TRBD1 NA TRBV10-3 CAITGGDRGVYEQYF TGTGCCATCACTGGTGGGGACAGGGGAGTCTACGAGCAGTACTTC
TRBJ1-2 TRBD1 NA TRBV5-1 CASSLAVGQGKLISANYGYTF TGCGCCAGCAGCTTGGCCGTGGGACAGGGAAAGCTCATTTCAGCTAACTATGGCTACACCTTC
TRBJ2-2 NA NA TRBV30 CAWTRIWSTGELFF TGTGCCTGGACCCGGATCTGGAGTACCGGGGAGCTGTTTTTT
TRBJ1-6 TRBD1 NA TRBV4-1 CASSLAGTGGSPLHF TGCGCCAGCAGCCTTGCCGGGACAGGAGGTTCACCCCTCCACTTT
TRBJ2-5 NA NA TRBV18 CASSPHPGWQETQYF TGTGCCAGCTCACCTCACCCGGGGTGGCAAGAGACCCAGTACTTC
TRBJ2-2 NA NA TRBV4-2 CASSQGGLFTGELFF TGTGCCAGCAGCCAAGGCGGGCTGTTCACCGGGGAGCTGTTTTTT
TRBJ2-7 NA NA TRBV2 CASTSRNEQYF TGTGCCAGCACAAGCCGAAACGAGCAGTACTTC
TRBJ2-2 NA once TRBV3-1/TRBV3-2 CASSQRVTGELFF TGTGCCAGCAGCCAGCGGGTTACCGGGGAGCTGTTTTTT
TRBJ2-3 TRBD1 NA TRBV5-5 CASSRKIQGSYTDTQYF TGTGCCAGCAGCCGCAAGATACAGGGGAGCTACACAGATACGCAGTATTTT
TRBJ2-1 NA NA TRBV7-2 CASSPYNGNEQFF TGTGCCAGCAGCCCGTACAATGGCAATGAGCAGTTCTTC
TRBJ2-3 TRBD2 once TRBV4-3 CASSQDLAGGPGDTQYF TGCGCCAGCAGCCAGGACTTAGCGGGGGGGCCGGGAGATACGCAGTATTTT
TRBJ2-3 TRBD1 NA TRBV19 CASSIDRGRVVFGADTQYF TGTGCCAGTAGTATAGACAGGGGGCGAGTTGTGTTTGGCGCAGATACGCAGTATTTT
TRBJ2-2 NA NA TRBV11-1 CASSLGQGYTGELFF TGTGCCAGCAGCTTAGGGCAGGGGTACACCGGGGAGCTGTTTTTT
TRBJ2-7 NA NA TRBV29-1 CSFRARGGEQYF TGCAGCTTCCGAGCCAGGGGTGGCGAGCAGTACTTC
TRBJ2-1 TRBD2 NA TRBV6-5 CASGRLAGSYNEQFF TGTGCCAGCGGGAGACTAGCGGGGAGCTACAATGAGCAGTTCTTC
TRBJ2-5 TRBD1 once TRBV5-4 CASSSPGQGATETQYF TGTGCCAGCAGCTCTCCCGGACAGGGGGCTACGGAGACCCAGTACTTC
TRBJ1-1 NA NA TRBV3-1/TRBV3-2 CASSRTNTEAFF TGTGCCAGCAGCCGAACAAACACTGAAGCTTTCTTT
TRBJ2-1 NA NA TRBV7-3 CASSSNRGNEQFF TGTGCCAGCAGCTCCAACCGGGGCAATGAGCAGTTCTTC
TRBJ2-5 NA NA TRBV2 CATSWGVGETQYF TGTGCCACCTCATGGGGGGTAGGGGAGACCCAGTACTTC
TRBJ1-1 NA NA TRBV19 CASSKGRSGGVNTEAFF TGTGCCAGTAGTAAAGGGCGTAGTGGGGGGGTGAACACTGAAGCTTTCTTT
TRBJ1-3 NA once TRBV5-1 CASSLGASRSSGNTIYF TGCGCCAGCAGCTTGGGGGCCAGCCGTAGCTCTGGAAACACCATATATTTT
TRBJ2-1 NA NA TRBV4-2 CASSQDPHSGYNEQFF TGTGCCAGCAGCCAAGATCCCCATAGCGGTTACAATGAGCAGTTCTTC
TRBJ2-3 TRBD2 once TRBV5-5 CASSWRLAGGRDTQYF TGTGCCAGCAGCTGGCGACTAGCGGGGGGCAGGGATACGCAGTATTTT
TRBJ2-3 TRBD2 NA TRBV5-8 CASSGSRSSGGAVDTQYF TGTGCCAGCAGCGGATCCCGTTCAAGCGGGGGGGCCGTGGATACGCAGTATTTT
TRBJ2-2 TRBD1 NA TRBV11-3 CASSLVTGVGGELFF TGTGCCAGCAGCTTAGTAACAGGGGTAGGCGGGGAGCTGTTTTTT
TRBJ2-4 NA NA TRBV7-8 CASSFDATALGAKNIQYF TGTGCCAGCAGCTTCGATGCGACAGCCTTAGGAGCCAAAAACATTCAGTACTTC
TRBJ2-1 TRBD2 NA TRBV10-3 CAISDSGGHNEQFF TGTGCCATCAGTGATTCGGGGGGGCACAATGAGCAGTTCTTC
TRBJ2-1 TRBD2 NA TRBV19 CASSILAGPGNEQFF TGTGCCAGTAGTATTCTAGCGGGGCCCGGCAATGAGCAGTTCTTC
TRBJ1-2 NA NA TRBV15 CATSRDGAGGRGYTF TGTGCCACCAGCAGAGATGGGGCGGGGGGTCGAGGCTACACCTTC
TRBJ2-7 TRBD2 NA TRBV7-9 CASSLGTSGVYEQYF TGTGCCAGCAGCTTAGGGACTAGCGGGGTCTACGAGCAGTACTTC
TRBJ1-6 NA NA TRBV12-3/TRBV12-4 CASSTTTGTLHF TGTGCCAGCAGTACAACCACAGGGACCCTCCACTTT
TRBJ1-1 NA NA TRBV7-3 CASSAGTEAFF TGTGCCAGCAGTGCCGGCACTGAAGCTTTCTTT
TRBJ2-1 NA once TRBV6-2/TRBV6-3 CASSYRDNNEQFF TGTGCCAGCAGTTACCGGGACAACAATGAGCAGTTCTTC
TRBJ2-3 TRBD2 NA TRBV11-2 CASQKRPTSGGPSTDTQYF TGTGCCAGCCAAAAAAGACCGACTAGCGGGGGACCCTCCACAGATACGCAGTATTTT
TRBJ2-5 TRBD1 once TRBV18 CASSPLTGSQETQYF TGTGCCAGCTCACCACTGACAGGGAGCCAAGAGACCCAGTACTTC
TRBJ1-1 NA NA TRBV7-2 CASSLVPAGLDTEAFF TGTGCCAGCAGCTTAGTGCCCGCGGGGCTTGACACTGAAGCTTTCTTT
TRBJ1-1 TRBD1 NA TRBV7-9 CASSLRGQNTEAFF TGTGCCAGCAGCTTAAGGGGGCAGAACACTGAAGCTTTCTTT
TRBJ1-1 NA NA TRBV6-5 CASRSSGEAFF TGTGCCAGCAGGTCGAGCGGTGAAGCTTTCTTT